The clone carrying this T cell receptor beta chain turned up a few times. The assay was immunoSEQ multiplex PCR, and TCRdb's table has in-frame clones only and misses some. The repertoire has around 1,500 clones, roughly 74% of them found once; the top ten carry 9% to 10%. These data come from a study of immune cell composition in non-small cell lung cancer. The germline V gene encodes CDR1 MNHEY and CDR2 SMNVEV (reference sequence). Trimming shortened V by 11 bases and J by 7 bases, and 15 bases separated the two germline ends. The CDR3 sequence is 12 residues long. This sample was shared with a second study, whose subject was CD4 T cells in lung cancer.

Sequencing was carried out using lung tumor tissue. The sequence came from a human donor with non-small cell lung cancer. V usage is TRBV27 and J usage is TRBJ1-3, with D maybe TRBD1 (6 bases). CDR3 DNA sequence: TGTGCCCGGGGGGGGGCAGGGAACACCATATATTTT. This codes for CARGGAGNTIYF.